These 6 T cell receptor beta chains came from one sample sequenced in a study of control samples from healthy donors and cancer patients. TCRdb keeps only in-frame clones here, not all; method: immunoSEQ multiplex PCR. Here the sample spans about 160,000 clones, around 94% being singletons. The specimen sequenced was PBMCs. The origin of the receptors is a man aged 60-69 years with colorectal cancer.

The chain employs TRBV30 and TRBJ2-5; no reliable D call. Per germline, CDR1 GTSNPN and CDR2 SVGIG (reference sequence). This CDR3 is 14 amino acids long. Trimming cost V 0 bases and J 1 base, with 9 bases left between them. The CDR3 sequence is CAWSVFAGQETQYF. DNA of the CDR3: TGTGCCTGGAGTGTCTTTGCAGGCCAAGAGACCCAGTACTTC.

The CDR3 DNA reads TGCACCAGCAGCCAAGGAGGGACAGGGCCTTACTACACCTTC. Translating it yields CTSSQGGTGPYYTF. V usage is TRBV1 and J usage is TRBJ1-2; the table's D call of TRBD1 was not tested on the DNA. TRBV1 is a pseudogene locus. This CDR3 contains 14 residues.

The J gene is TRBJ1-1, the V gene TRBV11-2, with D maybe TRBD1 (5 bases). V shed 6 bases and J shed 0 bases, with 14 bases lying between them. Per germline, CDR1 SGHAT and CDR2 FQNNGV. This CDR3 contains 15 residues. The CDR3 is CASRQTGGLNTEAFF. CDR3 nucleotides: TGTGCCAGCAGACAAACGGGGGGACTGAACACTGAAGCTTTCTTT.

CDR3 bases: TGTGCCAGTAGTATAGCACCAAACAGGGGACTAGACTATGGCTACACCTTC. Translating it yields CASSIAPNRGLDYGYTF. This chain uses TRBV19 with TRBJ1-2; 7 nucleotides agree with TRBD1. The CDR3 length is 17 residues. The germline gives CDR1 LNHDA, CDR2 SQIVND (reference sequence). J lost 3 bases, V lost 1 base, and 11 bases had no gene match.

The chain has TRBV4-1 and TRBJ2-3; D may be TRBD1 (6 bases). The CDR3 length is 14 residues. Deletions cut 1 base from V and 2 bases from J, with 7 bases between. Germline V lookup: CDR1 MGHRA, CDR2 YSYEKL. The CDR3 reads CASSQGDNTDTQYF. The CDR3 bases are TGCGCCAGCAGCCAAGGGGACAACACAGATACGCAGTATTTT.

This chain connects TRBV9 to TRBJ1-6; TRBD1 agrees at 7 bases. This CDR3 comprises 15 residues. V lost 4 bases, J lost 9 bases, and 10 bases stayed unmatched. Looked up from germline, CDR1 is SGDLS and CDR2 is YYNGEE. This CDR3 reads CASSNRQGGGSPLHF. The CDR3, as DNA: TGTGCCAGCAGCAATCGACAGGGAGGTGGTTCACCCCTCCACTTT.